What follows describes a single TCR beta chain. The antigen is unknown. The data originate from a study of identical twins' blood T cells. Study-wide findings and caveats: Top TCRbeta clonotypes were shared more with twin than unrelated donors.

Six healthy women, forming three identical twin pairs, donated samples. In germline, CDR1 is DFQATT, CDR2 SNEGSKA (reference sequence). Trimming cost V 3 bases and J 7 bases; bases outside gene matches: 6. This CDR3 spans 14 amino acids. TCRdb passed the 5' RACE reads through MiXCR, listing each CDR3 protein once. The sample lists fewer than 450,000 distinct CDR3 sequences, over 25% occurring once. The chain has TRBV20-1 and TRBJ2-1; the match to TRBD2 covers 10 bases. This receptor was identified in a woman between 18 and 55 years old in good health. Sequenced: PBMCs. CDR3 in amino acids: CSARGTSERNEQFF. The DNA of the CDR3 is TGCAGTGCTAGGGGGACTAGCGAGCGGAATGAGCAGTTCTTC.